The 2 T cell receptor beta chains below all came from one sample that was sequenced in a study of blood T cell repertoires in COVID-19. Profiling relied on immunoSEQ multiplex PCR, and the TCRdb table lists in-frame clones only, not all of them. The sample includes 250,000 to 300,000 clones, around 81% of them seen just once. The sequenced sample was peripheral blood. All receptors derive from an older woman with active or convalescent COVID-19.

The chain uses TRBV7-6 and TRBJ1-1; a possible D gene is TRBD1 (5 bases). CDR3 size: 14 residues. From germline, CDR1 is SGHVS and CDR2 FNYEAQ. V lost 0 bases and J 5 bases, leaving 10 bases between the germline ends. The CDR3 DNA reads TGTGCCAGCAGCTTAGCTCTGGGGGGGACTGAAGCTTTCTTT. Translated: CASSLALGGTEAFF. The variable domain in full, completed from reference TRBV7-6 and TRBJ1-1, reads GAGVSQSPRYKVTKRGQDVALRCDPISGHVSLYWYRQALGQGPEFLTYFNYEAQQDKSGLPNDRFSAERPEGSISTLTIQRTEQRDSAMYRCASSLALGGTEAFFGQGTRLTVV.

The chain recombines TRBV7-9 with TRBJ1-2; D perhaps matches TRBD1 (6 bases). The CDR3 extends over 13 amino acids. Germline values: CDR1 SEHNR, CDR2 FQNEAQ (reference sequence). The ends were cut back, 1 base at V and 8 bases at J, with 11 bases in the middle. The CDR3 DNA reads as TGTGCCAGCAGCTTAGACGGGACAAACGGCTACACCTTC. The encoded protein is CASSLDGTNGYTF.